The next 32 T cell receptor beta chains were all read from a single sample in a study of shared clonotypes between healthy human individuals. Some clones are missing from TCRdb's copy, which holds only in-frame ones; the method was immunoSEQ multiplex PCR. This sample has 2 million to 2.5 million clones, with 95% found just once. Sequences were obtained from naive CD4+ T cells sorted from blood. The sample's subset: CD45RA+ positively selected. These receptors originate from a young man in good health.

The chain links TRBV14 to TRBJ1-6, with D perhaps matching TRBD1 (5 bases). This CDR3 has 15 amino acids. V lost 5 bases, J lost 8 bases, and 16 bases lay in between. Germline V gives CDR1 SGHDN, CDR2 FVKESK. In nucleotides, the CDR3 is TGTGCCAGCAGCAGTGGGGGTTCAAGTTATTCACCCCTCCACTTT. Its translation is CASSSGGSSYSPLHF.

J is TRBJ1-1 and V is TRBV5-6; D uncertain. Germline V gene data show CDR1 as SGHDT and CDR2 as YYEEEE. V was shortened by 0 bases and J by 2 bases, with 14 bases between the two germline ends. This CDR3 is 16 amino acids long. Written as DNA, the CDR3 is TGTGCCAGCAGCTTGGCCGACGTAAGGGCAAACACTGAAGCTTTCTTT. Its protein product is CASSLADVRANTEAFF.

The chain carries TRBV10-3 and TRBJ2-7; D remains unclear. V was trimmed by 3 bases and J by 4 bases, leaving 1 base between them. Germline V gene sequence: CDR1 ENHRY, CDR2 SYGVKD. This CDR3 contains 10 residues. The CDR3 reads CAISEYEQYF. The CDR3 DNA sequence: TGTGCCATCAGTGAATACGAGCAGTACTTC.

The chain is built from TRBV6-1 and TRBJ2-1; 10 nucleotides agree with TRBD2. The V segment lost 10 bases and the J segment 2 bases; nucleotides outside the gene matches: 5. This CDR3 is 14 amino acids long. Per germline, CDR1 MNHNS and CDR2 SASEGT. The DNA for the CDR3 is TGTGCCACCCAGCGGGGGGGCCCCTACAATGAGCAGTTCTTC. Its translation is CATQRGGPYNEQFF.

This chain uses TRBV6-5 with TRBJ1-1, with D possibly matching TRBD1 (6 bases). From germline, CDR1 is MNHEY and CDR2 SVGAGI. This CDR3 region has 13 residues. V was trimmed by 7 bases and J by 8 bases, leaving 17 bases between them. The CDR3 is CASTLTGSLEAFF. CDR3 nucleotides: TGTGCCAGCACCCTGACAGGATCTCTAGAAGCTTTCTTT.

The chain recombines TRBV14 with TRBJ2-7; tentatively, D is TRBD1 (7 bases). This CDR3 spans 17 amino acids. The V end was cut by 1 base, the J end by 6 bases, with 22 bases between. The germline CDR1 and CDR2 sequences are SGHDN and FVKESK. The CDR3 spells CASSQARTGGRSAEQYF. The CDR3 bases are TGTGCCAGCAGCCAAGCCCGGACAGGTGGGAGGTCTGCCGAGCAGTACTTC. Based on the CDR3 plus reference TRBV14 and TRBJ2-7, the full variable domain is EAGVTQFPSHSVIEKGQTVTLRCDPISGHDNLYWYRRVMGKEIKFLLHFVKESKQDESGMPNNRFLAERTGGTYSTLKVQPAELEDSGVYFCASSQARTGGRSAEQYFGPGTRLTVT.

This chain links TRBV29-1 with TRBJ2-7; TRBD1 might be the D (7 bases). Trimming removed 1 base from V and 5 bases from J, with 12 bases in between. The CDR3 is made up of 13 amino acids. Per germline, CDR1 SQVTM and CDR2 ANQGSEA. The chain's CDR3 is CSVEGQGLHEQYF. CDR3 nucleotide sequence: TGCAGCGTTGAAGGACAGGGACTTCACGAGCAGTACTTC.

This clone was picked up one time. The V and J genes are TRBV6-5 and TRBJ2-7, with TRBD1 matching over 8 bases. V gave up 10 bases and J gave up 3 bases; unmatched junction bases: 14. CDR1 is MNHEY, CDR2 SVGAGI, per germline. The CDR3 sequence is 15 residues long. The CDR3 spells CATQLPRGLSYEQYF. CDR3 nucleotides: TGTGCCACCCAGCTTCCCAGGGGGCTTAGCTACGAGCAGTACTTC.

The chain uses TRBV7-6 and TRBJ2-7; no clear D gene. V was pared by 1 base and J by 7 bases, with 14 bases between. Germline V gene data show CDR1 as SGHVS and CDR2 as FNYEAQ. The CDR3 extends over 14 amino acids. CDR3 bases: TGTGCCAGCAGCTTAGGGGCGGTCTCCTTTGAGCAGTACTTC. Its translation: CASSLGAVSFEQYF.

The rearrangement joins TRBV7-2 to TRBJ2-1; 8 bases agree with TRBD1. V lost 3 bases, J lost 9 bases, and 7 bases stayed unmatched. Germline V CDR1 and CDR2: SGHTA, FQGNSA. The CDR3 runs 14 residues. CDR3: CASSLRMTGAEQFF. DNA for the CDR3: TGTGCCAGCAGCTTGAGAATGACAGGGGCTGAGCAGTTCTTC.

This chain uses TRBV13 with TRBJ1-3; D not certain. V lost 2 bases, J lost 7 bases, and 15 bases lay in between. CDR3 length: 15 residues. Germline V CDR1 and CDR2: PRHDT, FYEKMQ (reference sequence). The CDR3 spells CASSLTPGLGNTIYF. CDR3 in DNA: TGTGCCAGCAGCTTAACCCCGGGGTTGGGGAACACCATATATTTT.

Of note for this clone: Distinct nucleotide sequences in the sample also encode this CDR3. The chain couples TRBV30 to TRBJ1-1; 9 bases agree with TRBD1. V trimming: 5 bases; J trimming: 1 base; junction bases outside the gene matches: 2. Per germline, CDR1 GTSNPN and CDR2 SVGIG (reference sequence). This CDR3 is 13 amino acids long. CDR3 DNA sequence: TGTGCCTGGTCGGGACAGGGGAACACTGAAGCTTTCTTT. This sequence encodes CAWSGQGNTEAFF.

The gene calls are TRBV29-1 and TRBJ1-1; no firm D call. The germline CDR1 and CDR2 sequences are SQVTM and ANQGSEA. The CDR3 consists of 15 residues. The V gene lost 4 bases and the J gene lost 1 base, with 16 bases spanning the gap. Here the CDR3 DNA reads TGCAGCGTTGTAGGCCTAGCGGGGAGGAACACTGAAGCTTTCTTT. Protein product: CSVVGLAGRNTEAFF.

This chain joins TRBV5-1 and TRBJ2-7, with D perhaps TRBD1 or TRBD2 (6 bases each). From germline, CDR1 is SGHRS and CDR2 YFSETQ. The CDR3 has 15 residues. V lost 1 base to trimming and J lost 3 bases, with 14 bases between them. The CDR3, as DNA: TGCGCCAGCAGCTTGAATTTGGGGGGCGGCTACGAGCAGTACTTC. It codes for CASSLNLGGGYEQYF. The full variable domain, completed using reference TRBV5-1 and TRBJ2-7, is KAGVTQTPRYLIKTRGQQVTLSCSPISGHRSVSWYQQTPGQGLQFLFEYFSETQRNKGNFPGRFSGRQFSNSRSEMNVSTLELGDSALYLCASSLNLGGGYEQYFGPGTRLTVT.

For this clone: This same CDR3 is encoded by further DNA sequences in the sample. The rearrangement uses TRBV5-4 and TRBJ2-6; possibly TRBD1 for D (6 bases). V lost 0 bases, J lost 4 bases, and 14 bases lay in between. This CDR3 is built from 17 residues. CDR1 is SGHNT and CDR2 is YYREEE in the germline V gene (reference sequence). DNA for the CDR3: TGTGCCAGCAGCTTGGGGGGTCAGGGGCGAGGGGCCAACGTCCTGACTTTC. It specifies CASSLGGQGRGANVLTF.

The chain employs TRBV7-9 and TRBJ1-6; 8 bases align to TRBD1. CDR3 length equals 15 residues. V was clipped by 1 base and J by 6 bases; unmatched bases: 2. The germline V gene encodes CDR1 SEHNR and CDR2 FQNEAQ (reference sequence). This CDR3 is CASSLGDRINSPLHF. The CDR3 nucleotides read TGTGCCAGCAGCTTAGGGGACAGGATTAATTCACCCCTCCACTTT.

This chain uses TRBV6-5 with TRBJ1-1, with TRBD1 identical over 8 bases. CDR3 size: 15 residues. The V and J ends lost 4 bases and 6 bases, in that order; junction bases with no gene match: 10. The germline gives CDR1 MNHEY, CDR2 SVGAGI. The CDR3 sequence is CASSLDGQGWSEAFF. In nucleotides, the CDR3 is TGTGCCAGCAGTTTAGACGGACAGGGTTGGTCTGAAGCTTTCTTT.

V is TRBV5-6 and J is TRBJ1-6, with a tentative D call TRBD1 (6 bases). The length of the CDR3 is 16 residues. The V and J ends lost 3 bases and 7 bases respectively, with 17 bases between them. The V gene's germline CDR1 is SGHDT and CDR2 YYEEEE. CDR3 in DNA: TGTGCCAGCAGCTATTCAAGGGGGGGTTGGAATTCACCCCTCCACTTT. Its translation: CASSYSRGGWNSPLHF.

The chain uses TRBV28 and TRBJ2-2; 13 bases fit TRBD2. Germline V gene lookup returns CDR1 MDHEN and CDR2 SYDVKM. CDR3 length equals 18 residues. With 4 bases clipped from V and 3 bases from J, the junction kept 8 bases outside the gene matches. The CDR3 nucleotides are TGTGCCAGCAGTTCCCCTATCGGGACTAGCGGGGACACCGGGGAGCTGTTTTTT. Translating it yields CASSSPIGTSGDTGELFF.

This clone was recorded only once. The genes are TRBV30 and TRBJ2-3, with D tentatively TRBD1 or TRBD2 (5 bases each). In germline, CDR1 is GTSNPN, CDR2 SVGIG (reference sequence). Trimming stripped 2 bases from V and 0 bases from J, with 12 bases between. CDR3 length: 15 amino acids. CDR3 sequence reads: CAWSITGGSTDTQYF. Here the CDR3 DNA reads TGTGCCTGGAGTATCACTGGGGGAAGCACAGATACGCAGTATTTT.

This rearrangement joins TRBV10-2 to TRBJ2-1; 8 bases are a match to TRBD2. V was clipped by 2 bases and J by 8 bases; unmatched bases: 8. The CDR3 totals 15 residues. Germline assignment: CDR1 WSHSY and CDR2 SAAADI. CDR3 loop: CASSESGLAGDEQFF. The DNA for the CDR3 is TGCGCCAGCAGTGAGAGTGGACTAGCCGGAGATGAGCAGTTCTTC.

DNA for the CDR3: TGTGCCAGCAGCCCCGGACAGGGTCCAGATTCACCCCTCCACTTT. Translation: CASSPGQGPDSPLHF. The chain employs TRBV7-9 and TRBJ1-6, with 8 bases that match TRBD1. Germline trimming cut 5 bases from V and 8 bases from J; bases unmatched to any gene: 8. This CDR3 is built from 15 residues. CDR1 and CDR2 (germline): SEHNR, FQNEAQ (reference sequence).

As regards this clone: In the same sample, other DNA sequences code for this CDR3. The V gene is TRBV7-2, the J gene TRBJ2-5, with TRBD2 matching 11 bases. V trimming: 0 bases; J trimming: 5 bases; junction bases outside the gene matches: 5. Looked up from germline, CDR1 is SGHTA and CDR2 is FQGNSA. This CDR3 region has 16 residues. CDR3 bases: TGTGCCAGCAGCTTAGCGCTAGCGGGAGGTCAGGAGACCCAGTACTTC. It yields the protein CASSLALAGGQETQYF.

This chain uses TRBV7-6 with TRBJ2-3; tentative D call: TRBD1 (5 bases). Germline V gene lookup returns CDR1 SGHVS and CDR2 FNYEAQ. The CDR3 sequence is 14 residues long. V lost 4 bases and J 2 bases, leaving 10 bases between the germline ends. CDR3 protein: CASSSTDFTDTQYF. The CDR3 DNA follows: TGTGCCAGCAGCTCGACAGACTTCACAGATACGCAGTATTTT.

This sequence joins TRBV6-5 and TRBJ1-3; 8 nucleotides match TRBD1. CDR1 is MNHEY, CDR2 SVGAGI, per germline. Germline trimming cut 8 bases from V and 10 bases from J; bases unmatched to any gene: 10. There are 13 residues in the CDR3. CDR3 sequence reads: CASFKNRGMTIYF. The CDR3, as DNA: TGTGCCAGCTTTAAAAACAGGGGGATGACCATATATTTT.

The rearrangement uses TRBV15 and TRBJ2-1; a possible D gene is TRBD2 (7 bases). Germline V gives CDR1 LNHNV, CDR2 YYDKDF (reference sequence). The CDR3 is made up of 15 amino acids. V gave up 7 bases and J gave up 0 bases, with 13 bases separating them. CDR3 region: CATNREGGSYNEQFF. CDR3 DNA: TGTGCCACCAACAGGGAGGGCGGCTCCTACAATGAGCAGTTCTTC.

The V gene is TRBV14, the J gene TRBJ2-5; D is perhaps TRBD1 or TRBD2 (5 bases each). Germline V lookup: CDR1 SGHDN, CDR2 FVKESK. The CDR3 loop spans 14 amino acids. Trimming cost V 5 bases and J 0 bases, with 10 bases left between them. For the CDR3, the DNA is TGTGCCAGCAGCAAGGGACGGAACCAAGAGACCCAGTACTTC. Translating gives CASSKGRNQETQYF.

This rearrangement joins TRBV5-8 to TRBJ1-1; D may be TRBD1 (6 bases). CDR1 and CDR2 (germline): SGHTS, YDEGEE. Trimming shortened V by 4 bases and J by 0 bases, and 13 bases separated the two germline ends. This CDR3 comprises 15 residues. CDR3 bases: TGTGCCAGCAGCCGAGGACAGCCCATGAACACTGAAGCTTTCTTT. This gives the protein CASSRGQPMNTEAFF.

The CDR3 loop reads CASSPPQAEMNTEAFF. DNA of the CDR3: TGTGCCAGCTCACCCCCCCAGGCGGAAATGAACACTGAAGCTTTCTTT. V and J are TRBV18 and TRBJ1-1, with D unclear. Between the trimmed V and J ends, which lost 3 bases and 0 bases, there was a span of 14 bases. In germline, CDR1 is KGHSH, CDR2 LQKENI. The CDR3 consists of 16 residues.

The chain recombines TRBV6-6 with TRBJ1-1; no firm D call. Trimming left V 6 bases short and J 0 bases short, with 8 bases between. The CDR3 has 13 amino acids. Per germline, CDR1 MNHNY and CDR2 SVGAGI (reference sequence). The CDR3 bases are TGTGCCAGCAGACAACACCTGAACACTGAAGCTTTCTTT. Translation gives CASRQHLNTEAFF.

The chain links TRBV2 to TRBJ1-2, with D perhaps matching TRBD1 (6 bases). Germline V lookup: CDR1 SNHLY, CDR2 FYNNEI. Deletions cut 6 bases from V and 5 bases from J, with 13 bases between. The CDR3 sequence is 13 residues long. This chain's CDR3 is CASRGQSQYGYTF. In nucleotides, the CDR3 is TGTGCCAGCAGAGGACAGAGTCAGTATGGCTACACCTTC.

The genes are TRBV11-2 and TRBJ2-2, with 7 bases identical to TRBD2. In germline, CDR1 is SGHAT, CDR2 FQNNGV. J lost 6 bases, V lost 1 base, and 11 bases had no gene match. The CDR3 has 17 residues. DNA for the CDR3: TGTGCCAGCAGCTTAGTGCGCGGACTAGTATTCCCCGGGGAGCTGTTTTTT. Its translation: CASSLVRGLVFPGELFF.